This paragraph reports one T cell receptor beta chain. These data originate in a study of OX40 agonist ivuxolimab in advanced cancers. Cycle 7 day 1, cycle 4 day 1, and baseline were the timepoints at which blood was sampled. The data were produced by immunoSEQ multiplex PCR, yet TCRdb's version contains in-frame clones alone and is incomplete. The sample contains tens of thousands of clones, around 82% of which appear only once. The CDR3 runs 13 residues. Germline V gene data show CDR1 as KGHSH and CDR2 as LQKENI. The junction had 1 base not matched to a gene; V was cut back by 2 bases and J by 6 bases.

The chain couples TRBV18 to TRBJ2-1; TRBD2 aligns across 7 bases. The sample consisted of CD4+ or CD8+ T cells sorted from blood, taken in a trial of the OX40 agonist ivuxolimab. This clonotype was obtained from an adult with an advanced solid tumor such as melanoma, head and neck, liver or kidney cancer. Written as DNA, the CDR3 is TGTGCCAGCTCACCAAGCGGGGCCAATGAGCAGTTCTTC. As protein: CASSPSGANEQFF.